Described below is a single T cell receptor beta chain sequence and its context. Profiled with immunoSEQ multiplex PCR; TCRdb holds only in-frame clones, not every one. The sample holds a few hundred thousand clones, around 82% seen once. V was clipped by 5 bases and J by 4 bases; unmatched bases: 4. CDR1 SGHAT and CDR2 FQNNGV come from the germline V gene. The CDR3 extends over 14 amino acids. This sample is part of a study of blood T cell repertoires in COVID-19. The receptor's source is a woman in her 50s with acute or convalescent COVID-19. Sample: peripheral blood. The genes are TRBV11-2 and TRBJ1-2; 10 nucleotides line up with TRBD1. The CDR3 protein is CASSIGTGVYGYTF. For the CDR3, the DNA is TGTGCCAGCAGCATCGGGACAGGGGTCTATGGCTACACCTTC.